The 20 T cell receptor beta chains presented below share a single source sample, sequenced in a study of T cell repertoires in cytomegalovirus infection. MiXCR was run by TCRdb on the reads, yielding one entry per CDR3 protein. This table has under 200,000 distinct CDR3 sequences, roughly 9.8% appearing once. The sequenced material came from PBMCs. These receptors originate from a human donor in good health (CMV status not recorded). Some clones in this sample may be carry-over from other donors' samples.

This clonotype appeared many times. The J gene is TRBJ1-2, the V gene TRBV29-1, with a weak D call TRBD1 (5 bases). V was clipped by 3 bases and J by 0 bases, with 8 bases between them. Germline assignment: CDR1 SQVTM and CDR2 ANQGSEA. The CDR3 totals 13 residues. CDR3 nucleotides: TGCAGCGTTGATGACAGATCTAACTATGGCTACACCTTC. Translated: CSVDDRSNYGYTF.

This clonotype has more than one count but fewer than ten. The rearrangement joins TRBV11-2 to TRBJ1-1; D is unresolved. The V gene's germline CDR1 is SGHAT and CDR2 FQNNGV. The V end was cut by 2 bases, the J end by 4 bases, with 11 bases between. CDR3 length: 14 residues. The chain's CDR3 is CASSLQYSGTEAFF. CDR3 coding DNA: TGTGCCAGCAGCTTACAGTATTCCGGCACTGAAGCTTTCTTT. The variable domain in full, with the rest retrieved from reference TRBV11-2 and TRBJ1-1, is EAGVAQSPRYKIIEKRQSVAFWCNPISGHATLYWYQQILGQGPKLLIQFQNNGVVDDSQLPKDRFSAERLKGVDSTLKIQPAKLEDSAVYLCASSLQYSGTEAFFGQGTRLTVV.

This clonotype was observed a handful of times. The CDR3 is CASKPVGVIEGAGAFF. In DNA, the CDR3 is TGTGCCAGCAAGCCGGTCGGGGTTATTGAGGGGGCAGGGGCTTTCTTT. The V and J genes are TRBV28 and TRBJ1-1; 7 bases align to TRBD1. V gave up 7 bases and J gave up 11 bases; unmatched junction bases: 22. The CDR3 is made up of 16 amino acids. CDR1 and CDR2 from the germline V gene are MDHEN and SYDVKM.

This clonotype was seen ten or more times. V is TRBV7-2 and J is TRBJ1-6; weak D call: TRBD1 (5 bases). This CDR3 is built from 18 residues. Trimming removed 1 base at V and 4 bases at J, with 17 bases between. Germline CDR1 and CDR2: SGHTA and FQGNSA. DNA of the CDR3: TGTGCCAGCAGCTTAGTCTTTCGGAAGACAGTATATAATTCACCCCTCCACTTT. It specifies CASSLVFRKTVYNSPLHF. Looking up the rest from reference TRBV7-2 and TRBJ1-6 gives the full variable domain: GAGVSQSPSNKVTEKGKDVELRCDPISGHTALYWYRQSLGQGLEFLIYFQGNSAPDKSGLPSDRFSAERTGGSVSTLTIQRTQQEDSAVYLCASSLVFRKTVYNSPLHFGNGTRLTVT.

This chain's CDR3 is CASRTQGSTEAFF. The CDR3 DNA follows: TGTGCCAGCAGAACCCAGGGGAGCACTGAAGCTTTCTTT. V is TRBV5-6 and J is TRBJ1-1; tentative D call: TRBD1 (6 bases). CDR3 length: 13 residues. V was shortened by 5 bases and J by 4 bases, with 12 bases between the two germline ends. Germline V gene data show CDR1 as SGHDT and CDR2 as YYEEEE.

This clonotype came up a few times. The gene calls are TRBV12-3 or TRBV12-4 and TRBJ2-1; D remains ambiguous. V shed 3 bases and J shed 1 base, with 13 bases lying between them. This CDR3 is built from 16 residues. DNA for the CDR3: TGTGCCAGCAGTTTCGGTGGGTCGATTTCCTACAATGAGCAGTTCTTC. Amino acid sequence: CASSFGGSISYNEQFF.

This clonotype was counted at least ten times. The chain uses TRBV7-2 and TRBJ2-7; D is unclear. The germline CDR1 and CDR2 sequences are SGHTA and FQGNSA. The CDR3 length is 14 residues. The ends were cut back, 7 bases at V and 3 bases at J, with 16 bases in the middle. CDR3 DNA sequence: TGTGCCAGCACTATCTCTCGGGTTAACTACGAGCAGTACTTC. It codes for CASTISRVNYEQYF.

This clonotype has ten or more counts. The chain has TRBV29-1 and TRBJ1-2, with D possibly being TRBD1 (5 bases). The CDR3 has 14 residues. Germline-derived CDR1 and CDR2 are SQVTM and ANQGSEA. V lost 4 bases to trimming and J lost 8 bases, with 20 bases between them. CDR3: CSVVGSGQGEGYTF. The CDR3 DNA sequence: TGCAGCGTTGTCGGTTCCGGTCAGGGCGAGGGCTACACCTTC.

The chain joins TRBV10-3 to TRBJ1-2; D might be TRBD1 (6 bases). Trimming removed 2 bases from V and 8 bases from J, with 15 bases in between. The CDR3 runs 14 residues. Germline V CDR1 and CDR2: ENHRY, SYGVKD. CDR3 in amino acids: CAISEVQVGAGYTF. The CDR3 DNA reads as TGTGCCATCAGTGAGGTACAGGTGGGGGCCGGCTACACCTTC.

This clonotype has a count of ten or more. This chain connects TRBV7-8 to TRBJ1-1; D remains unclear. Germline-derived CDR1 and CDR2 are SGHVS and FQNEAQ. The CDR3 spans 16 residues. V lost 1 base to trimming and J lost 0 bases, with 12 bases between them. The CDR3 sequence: CASSLETWTMNTEAFF. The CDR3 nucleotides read TGTGCCAGCAGCTTAGAAACTTGGACTATGAACACTGAAGCTTTCTTT.

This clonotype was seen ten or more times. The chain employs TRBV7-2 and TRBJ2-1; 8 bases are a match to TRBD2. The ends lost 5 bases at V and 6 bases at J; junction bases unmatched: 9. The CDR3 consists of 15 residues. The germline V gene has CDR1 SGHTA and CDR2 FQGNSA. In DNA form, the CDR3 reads TGTGCCAGCAGCGCCTTCAGCGGGAGCTCCAATGAGCAGTTCTTC. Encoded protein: CASSAFSGSSNEQFF.

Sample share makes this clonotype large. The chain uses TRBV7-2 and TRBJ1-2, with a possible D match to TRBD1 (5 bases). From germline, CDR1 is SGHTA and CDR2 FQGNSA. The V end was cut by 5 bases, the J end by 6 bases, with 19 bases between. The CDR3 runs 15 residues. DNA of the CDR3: TGTGCCAGCAGCCCCCCTGGGGCAGGGAGTAATGGCTACACCTTC. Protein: CASSPPGAGSNGYTF.

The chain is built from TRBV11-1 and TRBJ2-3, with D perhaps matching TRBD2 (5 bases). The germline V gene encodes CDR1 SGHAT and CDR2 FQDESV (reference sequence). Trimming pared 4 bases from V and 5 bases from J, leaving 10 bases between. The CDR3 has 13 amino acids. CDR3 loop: CASSSSGEDTQYF. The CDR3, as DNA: TGTGCCAGCAGCTCGTCCGGGGAAGATACGCAGTATTTT.

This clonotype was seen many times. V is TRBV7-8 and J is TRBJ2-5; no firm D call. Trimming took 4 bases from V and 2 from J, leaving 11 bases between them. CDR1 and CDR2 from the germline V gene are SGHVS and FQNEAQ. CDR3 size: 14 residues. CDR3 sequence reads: CASSSLELQETQYF. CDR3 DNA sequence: TGTGCCAGCAGCTCCTTGGAGTTACAAGAGACCCAGTACTTC.

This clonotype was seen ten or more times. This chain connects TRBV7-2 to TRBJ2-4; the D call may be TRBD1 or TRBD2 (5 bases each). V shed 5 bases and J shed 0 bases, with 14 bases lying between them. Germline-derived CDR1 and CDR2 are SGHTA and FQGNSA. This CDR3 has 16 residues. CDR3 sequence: CASSATSQGAKNIQYF. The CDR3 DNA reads TGTGCCAGCAGCGCCACTAGTCAGGGAGCCAAAAACATTCAGTACTTC. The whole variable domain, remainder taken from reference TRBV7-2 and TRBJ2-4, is GAGVSQSPSNKVTEKGKDVELRCDPISGHTALYWYRQSLGQGLEFLIYFQGNSAPDKSGLPSDRFSAERTGGSVSTLTIQRTQQEDSAVYLCASSATSQGAKNIQYFGAGTRLSVL.

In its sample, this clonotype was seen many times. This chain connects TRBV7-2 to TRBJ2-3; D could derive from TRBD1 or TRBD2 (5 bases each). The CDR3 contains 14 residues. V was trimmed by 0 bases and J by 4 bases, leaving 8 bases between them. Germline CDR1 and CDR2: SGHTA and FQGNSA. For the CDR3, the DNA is TGTGCCAGCAGCTTAGCGGGGGTATCAGATACGCAGTATTTT. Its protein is CASSLAGVSDTQYF.

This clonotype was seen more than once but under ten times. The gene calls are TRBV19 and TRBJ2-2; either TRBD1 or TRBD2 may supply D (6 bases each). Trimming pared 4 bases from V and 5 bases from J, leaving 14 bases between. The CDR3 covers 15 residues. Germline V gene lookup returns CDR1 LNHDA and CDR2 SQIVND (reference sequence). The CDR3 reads CASSTPTGATGELFF. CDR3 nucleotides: TGTGCCAGTAGTACCCCAACGGGGGCGACCGGGGAGCTGTTTTTT.

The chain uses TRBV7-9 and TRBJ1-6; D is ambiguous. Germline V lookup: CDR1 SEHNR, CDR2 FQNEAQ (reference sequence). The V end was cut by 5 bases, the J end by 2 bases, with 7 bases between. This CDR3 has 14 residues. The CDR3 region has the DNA TGTGCCAGCAGCACCGGGGCCTATAATTCACCCCTCCACTTT. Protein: CASSTGAYNSPLHF.

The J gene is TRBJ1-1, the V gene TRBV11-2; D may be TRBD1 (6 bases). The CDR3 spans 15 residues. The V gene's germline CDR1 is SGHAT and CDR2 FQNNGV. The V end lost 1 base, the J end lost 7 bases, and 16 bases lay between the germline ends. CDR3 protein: CASSLVAGGRSEAFF. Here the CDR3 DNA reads TGTGCCAGCAGCTTAGTCGCGGGGGGCAGGAGTGAAGCTTTCTTT.

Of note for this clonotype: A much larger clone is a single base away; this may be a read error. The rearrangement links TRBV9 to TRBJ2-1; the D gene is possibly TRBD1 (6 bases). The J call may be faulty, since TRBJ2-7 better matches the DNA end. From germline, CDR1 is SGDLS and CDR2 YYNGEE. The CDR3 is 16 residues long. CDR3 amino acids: CASSVGPGTIYNEQYF. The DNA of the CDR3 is TGTGCCAGCAGCGTAGGGCCCGGGACAATTTACAATGAGCAGTACTTC.